These 15 T cell receptor beta chains share one sample of origin, sequenced in a study of T cells after posttransplantation cyclophosphamide. The data were produced by immunoSEQ multiplex PCR, yet TCRdb's version contains in-frame clones alone and is incomplete. The data contain more than 30,000 clones, 90% to 95% of them singletons. Cells defined as naive were viable CD3+CD4+ or CD3+CD8+ and CCR7+CD45RA+CD45RO-CD95-CD27+CD28+. The specimen sequenced was naive CD4+ T cells sorted from PBMCs. These receptor sequences come from a woman between 55 and 75 years old in good health, CMV-negative, and a related stem cell transplant donor.

The chain couples TRBV21-1 to TRBJ2-7; TRBD1 was called by the table and not checked on the DNA. TRBV21-1 is a pseudogene segment. This CDR3 has 16 residues. In nucleotides, the CDR3 is TGTGCCAGCAGCAAAAGACAGCCCCATGACTCCTACGAGCAGTACTTC. The encoded protein is CASSKRQPHDSYEQYF.

The V gene is TRBV5-1, the J gene TRBJ1-2, with a tentative D call TRBD1 (6 bases). The CDR3 loop spans 13 amino acids. V was shortened by 4 bases and J by 8 bases, with 15 bases between the two germline ends. Germline V CDR1 and CDR2: SGHRS, YFSETQ. Here the CDR3 DNA reads TGCGCCAGCAGCGCGGCCGGGACACACGGCTACACCTTC. Translation gives CASSAAGTHGYTF.

This chain links TRBV27 with TRBJ1-6; 10 bases match TRBD1. V was clipped by 6 bases and J by 8 bases; unmatched bases: 4. The CDR3 spans 14 residues. The germline V gene encodes CDR1 MNHEY and CDR2 SMNVEV (reference sequence). Here the CDR3 reads CASRTGTGDSPLHF. The CDR3 nucleotides are TGTGCCAGCAGAACCGGGACAGGGGATTCACCCCTCCACTTT.

The chain employs TRBV5-4 and TRBJ2-3, with 12 bases fitting TRBD2. The CDR3 runs to 18 residues. CDR1 SGHNT and CDR2 YYREEE come from the germline V gene (reference sequence). With 4 bases clipped from V and 3 bases from J, the junction kept 12 bases outside the gene matches. DNA for the CDR3: TGTGCCAGCAGCCGTTCTAGCGGGGGGGCCGGGAGGACAGATACGCAGTATTTT. This codes for CASSRSSGGAGRTDTQYF.

The rearrangement joins TRBV5-4 to TRBJ1-4, with 9 bases lining up with TRBD1. The V and J ends lost 6 bases and 7 bases, in that order; junction bases with no gene match: 10. CDR1 SGHNT and CDR2 YYREEE come from the germline V gene (reference sequence). The length of the CDR3 is 15 residues. Here the CDR3 DNA reads TGTGCCAGCACAACTACAGGGGGCCCGGGTGAAAAACTGTTTTTT. This sequence encodes CASTTTGGPGEKLFF.

The chain uses TRBV6-1 and TRBJ1-2, with 7 bases fitting TRBD1. J lost 6 bases, V lost 4 bases, and 11 bases had no gene match. Per the germline V gene, CDR1 is MNHNS and CDR2 is SASEGT. The CDR3 sequence is 15 residues long. The CDR3 DNA follows: TGTGCCAGCAGTGGTTGGGACAGCCGAGCCGATGGCTACACCTTC. Its protein product is CASSGWDSRADGYTF.

The gene calls are TRBV13 and TRBJ2-3; TRBD2 agrees at 11 bases. The CDR3 extends over 15 amino acids. Germline lookup yields CDR1 PRHDT and CDR2 FYEKMQ (reference sequence). J lost 2 bases, V lost 6 bases, and 4 bases had no gene match. The CDR3 sequence: CASRLLAGATDTQYF. The CDR3 region has the DNA TGTGCCAGCAGATTACTAGCGGGGGCCACAGATACGCAGTATTTT.

The rearrangement links TRBV18 to TRBJ2-7, with 14 bases aligning to TRBD2. V shed 6 bases and J 2 bases; nucleotides not matched to a gene: 3. CDR1 and CDR2 from the germline V gene are KGHSH and LQKENI. The CDR3 length is 15 residues. This CDR3 is CASSLTSGRAYEQYF. The CDR3 DNA is TGTGCCAGCTCTCTGACTAGCGGGAGGGCCTACGAGCAGTACTTC.

This clone was found once. This chain joins TRBV5-1 and TRBJ2-5; TRBD2 aligns across 7 bases. Trimming cost V 4 bases and J 2 bases; bases outside gene matches: 5. In germline, CDR1 is SGHRS, CDR2 YFSETQ. The CDR3 runs 14 residues. The CDR3 coding sequence is TGCGCCAGCAGCCCGGGGGGAGAACAAGAGACCCAGTACTTC. Translated: CASSPGGEQETQYF.

This chain connects TRBV28 to TRBJ2-5, with TRBD1 identical over 7 bases. Germline V gene lookup returns CDR1 MDHEN and CDR2 SYDVKM. J was trimmed by 2 bases and V by 4 bases; bases with no gene match: 13. The CDR3 totals 17 residues. CDR3 nucleotides: TGTGCCAGCAGTTCACTCAGACAGGGTTTGGGACAAGAGACCCAGTACTTC. Its protein product is CASSSLRQGLGQETQYF.

The chain uses TRBV2 and TRBJ2-5, with 7 bases aligning to TRBD2. The J call is in doubt because the DNA end fits TRBJ2-7 better. The germline V gene encodes CDR1 SNHLY and CDR2 FYNNEI. This CDR3 comprises 14 residues. CDR3 sequence: CASSLLAEPYEQYF. In nucleotides, the CDR3 is TGTGCCAGCAGCCTCCTAGCGGAGCCATACGAGCAGTACTTC.

This clone was seen a single time. The chain uses TRBV27 and TRBJ2-6, with TRBD2 as a possible D gene (6 bases). The V gene's germline CDR1 is MNHEY and CDR2 SMNVEV (reference sequence). Trimming stripped 2 bases from V and 0 bases from J, with 8 bases between. The CDR3 extends over 16 amino acids. The CDR3 sequence: CASSLAGSSGANVLTF. In DNA form, the CDR3 reads TGTGCCAGCAGTTTAGCCGGGAGCTCTGGGGCCAACGTCCTGACTTTC.

This chain joins TRBV29-1 and TRBJ1-1; TRBD1 agrees at 7 bases. Germline lookup yields CDR1 SQVTM and CDR2 ANQGSEA. Losses at the gene ends were 3 bases for V and 1 base for J; bases not matched to a gene: 2. The CDR3 is 13 amino acids. Written as DNA, the CDR3 is TGCAGCGTTGATCCAGGGGGGAACACTGAAGCTTTCTTT. Protein product: CSVDPGGNTEAFF.

This chain connects TRBV5-1 to TRBJ1-3; D gene unclear. V was clipped by 4 bases and J by 3 bases, with 17 bases between them. CDR1 and CDR2 from the germline V gene are SGHRS and YFSETQ. This CDR3 has 16 residues. The CDR3 spells CASSQQSPLIGNTIYF. As DNA, the CDR3 is TGCGCCAGCAGCCAACAGAGTCCCCTAATTGGAAACACCATATATTTT.

The chain joins TRBV5-1 to TRBJ2-5; 7 positions agree with TRBD2. The length of the CDR3 is 15 residues. Trimming took 0 bases from V and 1 from J; bases not matched to a gene: 3. Germline assignment: CDR1 SGHRS and CDR2 YFSETQ. CDR3 bases: TGCGCCAGCAGCTTGGTAGCGGGCCTCCAAGAGACCCAGTACTTC. It encodes CASSLVAGLQETQYF.